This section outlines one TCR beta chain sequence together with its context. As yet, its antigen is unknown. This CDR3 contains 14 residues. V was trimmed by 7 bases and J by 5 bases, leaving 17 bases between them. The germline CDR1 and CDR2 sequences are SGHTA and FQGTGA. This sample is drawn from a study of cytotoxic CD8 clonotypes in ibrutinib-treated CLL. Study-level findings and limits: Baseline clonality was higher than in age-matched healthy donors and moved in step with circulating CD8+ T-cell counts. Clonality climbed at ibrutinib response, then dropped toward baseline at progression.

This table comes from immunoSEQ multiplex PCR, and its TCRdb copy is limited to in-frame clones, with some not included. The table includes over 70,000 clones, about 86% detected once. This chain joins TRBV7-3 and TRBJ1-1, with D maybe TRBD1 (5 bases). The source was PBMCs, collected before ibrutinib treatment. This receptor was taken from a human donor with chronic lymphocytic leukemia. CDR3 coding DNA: TGTGCCAGCATGATTAGAGGAGGGGCTACTGAAGCTTTCTTT. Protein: CASMIRGGATEAFF.